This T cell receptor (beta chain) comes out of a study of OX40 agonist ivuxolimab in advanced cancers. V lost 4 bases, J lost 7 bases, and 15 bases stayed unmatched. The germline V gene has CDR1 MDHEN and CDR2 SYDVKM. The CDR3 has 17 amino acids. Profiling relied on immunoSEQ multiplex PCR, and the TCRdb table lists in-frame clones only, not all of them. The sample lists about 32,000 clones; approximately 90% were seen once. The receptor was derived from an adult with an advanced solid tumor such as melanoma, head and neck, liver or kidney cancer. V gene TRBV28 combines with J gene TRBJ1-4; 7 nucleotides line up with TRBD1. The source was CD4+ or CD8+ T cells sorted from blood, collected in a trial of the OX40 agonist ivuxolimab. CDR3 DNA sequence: TGTGCCAGCAGTTCACCCACCTTGACAGGGAAGGGTGAAAAACTGTTTTTT. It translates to CASSSPTLTGKGEKLFF.